The 17 T cell receptor beta chains below come from one sample, sequenced in a study of cytomegalovirus exposure and HLA in healthy donors. Vbeta (60) and Jbeta (13) primers were used in the PCR. Libraries were prepared by immunoSEQ multiplex PCR; TCRdb keeps only in-frame clonotypes and omits some of them. This table has 150,000 to 200,000 clones, roughly 78% appearing once. Sequences were obtained from PBMCs. These receptors all stem from a woman in her thirties in good health and CMV-seropositive.

V usage is TRBV5-6 and J usage is TRBJ1-1, with TRBD1 matching 9 bases. With 0 bases clipped from V and 2 bases from J, the junction kept 11 bases outside the gene matches. CDR3 size: 18 residues. Germline lookup yields CDR1 SGHDT and CDR2 YYEEEE. CDR3 in amino acids: CASSLVRGTGKVNTEAFF. The CDR3 region has the DNA TGTGCCAGCAGCTTGGTGCGGGGGACAGGGAAAGTTAACACTGAAGCTTTCTTT.

The chain joins TRBV4-1 to TRBJ1-1; D is ambiguous. The CDR3 is 12 amino acids. V was pared by 1 base and J by 7 bases, with 7 bases between. Germline assignment: CDR1 MGHRA and CDR2 YSYEKL. The CDR3 DNA follows: TGCGCCAGCAGCCAAGTGGCCAGTGAAGCTTTCTTT. Translation gives CASSQVASEAFF.

V usage is TRBV2 and J usage is TRBJ2-5, with no clear D. Trimming removed 7 bases from V and 1 base from J, with 4 bases in between. The germline V gene has CDR1 SNHLY and CDR2 FYNNEI. This CDR3 is built from 11 residues. CDR3 amino acids: CASTLQETQYF. The CDR3 DNA reads TGTGCCAGCACCCTCCAAGAGACCCAGTACTTC.

The chain combines TRBV4-2 with TRBJ2-5; tentative D call: TRBD1 (5 bases). This CDR3 region has 14 residues. Trimming pared 4 bases from V and 5 bases from J, leaving 14 bases between. Germline V lookup: CDR1 LGHNA, CDR2 YNFKEQ. The CDR3 DNA reads TGTGCCAGCAGCCTCGGGCAGGGCGAGGAGACCCAGTACTTC. As protein: CASSLGQGEETQYF.

The chain uses TRBV6-5 and TRBJ1-5; TRBD1 matches 8 bases. Germline V lookup: CDR1 MNHEY, CDR2 SVGAGI. The CDR3 has 14 amino acids. The ends lost 5 bases at V and 7 bases at J; junction bases unmatched: 7. The CDR3 is CASSRGQGYQPQHF. The CDR3 nucleotides are TGTGCCAGCAGTCGCGGACAGGGATACCAGCCCCAGCATTTT.

V usage is TRBV9 and J usage is TRBJ2-7, with D perhaps matching TRBD2 (5 bases). With 2 bases removed from V and 2 bases from J, the gap between germline ends came to 11 bases. The CDR3 is 14 amino acids. Germline V gives CDR1 SGDLS, CDR2 YYNGEE. This chain's CDR3 is CASSVSGRAYEQYF. The CDR3 nucleotides read TGTGCCAGCAGCGTCTCGGGAAGGGCCTACGAGCAGTACTTC. The full variable domain, in which reference TRBV9 and TRBJ2-7 provide the parts outside the CDR3, is DSGVTQTPKHLITATGQRVTLRCSPRSGDLSVYWYQQSLDQGLQFLIQYYNGEERAKGNILERFSAQQFPDLHSELNLSSLELGDSALYFCASSVSGRAYEQYFGPGTRLTVT.

The V gene is TRBV15, the J gene TRBJ2-7; D not resolved. Trimming removed 1 base from V and 2 bases from J, with 6 bases in between. The CDR3 contains 13 residues. Germline V CDR1 and CDR2: LNHNV, YYDKDF (reference sequence). CDR3 nucleotides: TGTGCCACCAGCAGAGCCTATACCTACGAGCAGTACTTC. This encodes CATSRAYTYEQYF.

This chain connects TRBV5-1 to TRBJ1-3; TRBD1 matches 9 bases. Per germline, CDR1 SGHRS and CDR2 YFSETQ. V lost 3 bases and J lost 5; bases outside the gene matches: 9. The CDR3 has 16 amino acids. The chain's CDR3 is CASSSGQGRLRNTIYF. CDR3 nucleotides: TGCGCCAGCAGCTCGGGACAGGGTAGGTTGAGAAACACCATATATTTT.

The gene calls are TRBV5-1 and TRBJ2-4, with 7 bases identical to TRBD1. The CDR3 extends over 13 amino acids. The V gene end was trimmed by 2 bases and the J gene end by 12 bases; junction bases not matched to a gene: 8. Germline-derived CDR1 and CDR2 are SGHRS and YFSETQ. CDR3 loop: CASSLGGAQSQYF. CDR3 DNA sequence: TGCGCCAGCAGCTTAGGGGGCGCCCAGAGTCAGTACTTC. The full variable domain, its missing parts supplied by reference TRBV5-1 and TRBJ2-4, is KAGVTQTPRYLIKTRGQQVTLSCSPISGHRSVSWYQQTPGQGLQFLFEYFSETQRNKGNFPGRFSGRQFSNSRSEMNVSTLELGDSALYLCASSLGGAQSQYFGAGTRLSVL.

Concerning this clone itself: Other DNA sequences in the same sample also yield this CDR3. The V call is TRBV9, the J call TRBJ2-3; 8 positions agree with TRBD2. This CDR3 contains 16 residues. V was clipped by 4 bases and J by 0 bases; unmatched bases: 7. Germline V gives CDR1 SGDLS, CDR2 YYNGEE. The CDR3 sequence is CASSPSGGGSTDTQYF. CDR3 nucleotides: TGTGCCAGCAGCCCCAGTGGCGGGGGGAGCACAGATACGCAGTATTTT.

This clone came up a few times. The chain is built from TRBV2 and TRBJ2-3, with a weak D call TRBD2 (5 bases). Germline V gene lookup returns CDR1 SNHLY and CDR2 FYNNEI. Trimming stripped 2 bases from V and 4 bases from J, with 16 bases between. This CDR3 spans 16 amino acids. The CDR3 sequence: CASSEFDHMGADTQYF. The CDR3 region has the DNA TGTGCCAGCAGTGAATTTGACCACATGGGAGCAGATACGCAGTATTTT.

The genes are TRBV10-1 and TRBJ2-4; TRBD2 matches at 8 bases. Germline V gene lookup returns CDR1 WNHNN and CDR2 SYGVQD (reference sequence). The V and J ends lost 1 base and 12 bases, in that order; junction bases with no gene match: 5. There are 13 residues in the CDR3. The CDR3 is CASSEWLAGHQYF. DNA of the CDR3: TGCGCCAGCAGTGAGTGGTTAGCGGGGCATCAGTACTTC.

The chain joins TRBV7-2 to TRBJ2-5, with TRBD2 matching over 8 bases. Looked up from germline, CDR1 is SGHTA and CDR2 is FQGNSA. Losses at the gene ends were 3 bases for V and 4 bases for J; bases not matched to a gene: 1. The CDR3 length is 13 residues. CDR3 residues: CASSLAGGETQYF. Here the CDR3 DNA reads TGTGCCAGCAGCTTGGCGGGAGGAGAGACCCAGTACTTC.

The V and J genes are TRBV19 and TRBJ1-2; tentatively, D is TRBD1 (6 bases). Germline assignment: CDR1 LNHDA and CDR2 SQIVND (reference sequence). The CDR3 sequence is 18 residues long. With 3 bases removed from V and 4 bases from J, the gap between germline ends came to 24 bases. The CDR3, as DNA: TGTGCCAGTAGTATTGGTGAGGACAGCCTTCTCCCGGGCTATGGCTACACCTTC. It translates to CASSIGEDSLLPGYGYTF.

The chain joins TRBV18 to TRBJ2-7, with TRBD2 as a possible D gene (5 bases). The CDR3 runs 13 residues. The V and J ends lost 0 bases and 6 bases respectively, with 9 bases between them. Germline V lookup: CDR1 KGHSH, CDR2 LQKENI. CDR3 nucleotides: TGTGCCAGCTCACCACCGGGAGCTCGCGAGCAGTACTTC. Residues: CASSPPGAREQYF.

The chain links TRBV6-5 to TRBJ1-2; perhaps TRBD1 as D (5 bases). Between the trimmed V and J ends, which lost 6 bases and 8 bases, there was a span of 13 bases. Germline V CDR1 and CDR2: MNHEY, SVGAGI. CDR3 length equals 12 residues. CDR3 nucleotide sequence: TGTGCCAGCAGGGGGACGGGGGGAGGCTACACCTTC. Its protein is CASRGTGGGYTF.

The chain has TRBV18 and TRBJ1-3, with TRBD1 matching 8 bases. From germline, CDR1 is KGHSH and CDR2 LQKENI. The V and J ends lost 2 bases and 2 bases, in that order; junction bases with no gene match: 8. CDR3 length equals 17 residues. In nucleotides, the CDR3 is TGTGCCAGCTCACCAAGGGGAGACAGGGGCCCTGGAAACACCATATATTTT. Amino acid sequence: CASSPRGDRGPGNTIYF. Full variable domain (rest looked up from reference TRBV18 and TRBJ1-3): NAGVMQNPRHLVRRRGQEARLRCSPMKGHSHVYWYRQLPEEGLKFMVYLQKENIIDESGMPKERFSAEFPKEGPSILRIQQVVRGDSAAYFCASSPRGDRGPGNTIYFGEGSWLTVV.